One sample yielded the 13 T cell receptor beta chains listed below, sequenced in a study of cytomegalovirus exposure and HLA in healthy donors. Both 60 Vbeta primers and 13 Jbeta primers went into the PCR. The data were produced by immunoSEQ multiplex PCR, yet TCRdb's version contains in-frame clones alone and is incomplete. The repertoire includes 150,000 to 200,000 clones, 80% of them detected once, and approximately 1.2% sits in the top ten. The sequenced sample consisted of PBMCs. All receptors come from a man under 40 in good health and CMV-seronegative.

This clone was counted a few times. The chain employs TRBV2 and TRBJ2-5; tentative D call: TRBD2 (6 bases). The CDR3 sequence is 14 residues long. V lost 6 bases to trimming and J lost 5 bases, with 16 bases between them. From germline, CDR1 is SNHLY and CDR2 FYNNEI. CDR3 nucleotides: TGTGCCAGCAGGGCGGGACGACTCGGGGAGACCCAGTACTTC. Its protein is CASRAGRLGETQYF.

The DNA for the CDR3 is TGTGCCAGCAGGCCGACAGGGAGCTCCTACGAGCAGTACTTC. It yields the protein CASRPTGSSYEQYF. The chain combines TRBV6-1 with TRBJ2-7; 7 bases map to TRBD1. This CDR3 is 14 amino acids long. The V gene end was trimmed by 6 bases and the J gene end by 0 bases; junction bases not matched to a gene: 5. Per the germline V gene, CDR1 is MNHNS and CDR2 is SASEGT.

The rearrangement uses TRBV6-5 and TRBJ2-7, with 8 nucleotides matching TRBD1. Germline loops: CDR1 MNHEY, CDR2 SVGAGI. V lost 6 bases to trimming and J lost 2 bases; unmatched junction nucleotides: 6. The CDR3 runs 14 residues. CDR3 sequence (DNA): TGTGCCAGCAGCTCGGGACAGGCACCCTACGAGCAGTACTTC. Protein sequence: CASSSGQAPYEQYF.

V usage is TRBV5-6 and J usage is TRBJ2-7, with a weak D call TRBD1 (6 bases). The CDR3 length is 15 residues. Trimming shortened V by 0 bases and J by 3 bases, and 13 bases separated the two germline ends. Germline lookup yields CDR1 SGHDT and CDR2 YYEEEE. The CDR3 here is CASSLGAGQHYEQYF. The CDR3 coding sequence is TGTGCCAGCAGCTTGGGAGCAGGACAGCACTACGAGCAGTACTTC.

This sequence joins TRBV5-1 and TRBJ2-1, with TRBD2 matching 7 bases. Per the germline V gene, CDR1 is SGHRS and CDR2 is YFSETQ. The CDR3 contains 15 residues. V dropped 0 bases and J dropped 3; count of bases not matched to a gene: 3. The CDR3 sequence is CASSLGGEGYNEQFF. The CDR3 DNA is TGCGCCAGCAGCTTGGGCGGGGAGGGCTACAATGAGCAGTTCTTC.

The chain joins TRBV7-2 to TRBJ2-5; D is ambiguous. V lost 3 bases and J lost 1, with 9 bases in between. This CDR3 is 14 amino acids long. The V gene's germline CDR1 is SGHTA and CDR2 FQGNSA. The CDR3 bases are TGTGCCAGCAGCTTTCAGAAAAGCCAAGAGACCCAGTACTTC. It encodes CASSFQKSQETQYF.

This clone was observed a single time. The rearrangement uses TRBV6-6 and TRBJ2-5; a weak D match, TRBD2 (6 bases). V was cut by 7 bases and J by 3 bases, with 15 bases left in between. CDR3 length: 14 amino acids. Per the germline V gene, CDR1 is MNHNY and CDR2 is SVGAGI (reference sequence). CDR3 residues: CASTPRREKETQYF. The CDR3 DNA reads TGTGCCAGCACCCCCCGGAGGGAGAAAGAGACCCAGTACTTC.

This clone is a singleton in its sample. The rearrangement joins TRBV11-2 to TRBJ2-1, with 12 bases lining up with TRBD2. J gave up 7 bases and V 1 base, and 2 bases lay outside the gene matches. Germline CDR1 and CDR2: SGHAT and FQNNGV. The CDR3 is 15 amino acids. CDR3 sequence reads: CASSLGLAGVNEQFF. Here the CDR3 DNA reads TGTGCCAGCAGCTTAGGACTAGCGGGGGTTAATGAGCAGTTCTTC.

In the case of this clone: The junction departs from the called germline gene at one end, perhaps through a read error. The chain links TRBV29-1 to TRBJ2-3, with D possibly TRBD1 on 5 matching bases. The CDR3 loop spans 14 amino acids. CDR1 SQVTM and CDR2 ANQGSEA come from the germline V gene. CDR3 coding DNA: TGCAGCGTACCGGACATTCCTCGCACGGATACGCAGTATTTT. This codes for CSVPDIPRTDTQYF.

The rearrangement uses TRBV2 and TRBJ1-1; D is unresolved. Germline CDR1 reads SNHLY; CDR2 reads FYNNEI. CDR3 length: 15 amino acids. The ends were cut back, 8 bases at V and 0 bases at J, with 16 bases in the middle. CDR3: CASDHQESVNTEAFF. The CDR3 region has the DNA TGTGCCAGCGATCATCAGGAATCAGTGAACACTGAAGCTTTCTTT.

This chain uses TRBV7-2 with TRBJ2-3; 13 nucleotides line up with TRBD2. CDR3 length equals 16 residues. Germline-derived CDR1 and CDR2 are SGHTA and FQGNSA. V lost 4 bases to trimming and J lost 6 bases; unmatched junction nucleotides: 7. CDR3 bases: TGTGCCAGCAGCTATACTAGCGGGGGGGGCGAGGATACGCAGTATTTT. Its protein is CASSYTSGGGEDTQYF.

The V and J genes are TRBV15 and TRBJ2-7; 8 bases are a match to TRBD1. The CDR3 is 15 residues long. Per germline, CDR1 LNHNV and CDR2 YYDKDF (reference sequence). J gave up 4 bases and V 5 bases, and 10 bases lay outside the gene matches. The CDR3: CATSVSQGARYEQYF. CDR3 DNA: TGTGCCACCAGCGTCTCTCAGGGGGCGCGGTACGAGCAGTACTTC. Drawing the rest from reference TRBV15 and TRBJ2-7, the complete variable domain is DAMVIQNPRYQVTQFGKPVTLSCSQTLNHNVMYWYQQKSSQAPKLLFHYYDKDFNNEADTPDNFQSRRPNTSFCFLDIRSPGLGDTAMYLCATSVSQGARYEQYFGPGTRLTVT.

J is TRBJ1-1 and V is TRBV2, with D tentatively TRBD1 (6 bases). Germline CDR1 reads SNHLY; CDR2 reads FYNNEI. V lost 4 bases to trimming and J lost 5 bases, with 14 bases between them. CDR3 size: 14 residues. CDR3 DNA: TGTGCCAGCAGTGGGGCGGGGGCTTGGACTGAAGCTTTCTTT. It specifies CASSGAGAWTEAFF.